Sequencing of this T cell receptor beta chain was carried out in a study of blood T cell repertoires in COVID-19. The authors' processing: Scientists estimated how many nucleated cells there were by amplifying reference gene primers. This table comes from immunoSEQ multiplex PCR, and its TCRdb copy is limited to in-frame clones, with some not included. V and J calls plus clone size are reproduced from that table; the DNA served to infer D and trimming. The top ten hold about 7% of the sample, which has 180,000 or so clones, approximately 80% seen once. Trimming shortened V by 2 bases and J by 9 bases, and 20 bases separated the two germline ends. The CDR3 loop spans 15 amino acids. The germline V gene has CDR1 SQVTM and CDR2 ANQGSEA.

The receptor was derived from a woman in her 40s with COVID-19, enrolled during active disease. The sample consisted of peripheral blood. The V call is TRBV29-1, the J call TRBJ2-1, with D perhaps matching TRBD2 (5 bases). The CDR3 DNA reads TGCAGCGTTGAATCAAGAGGGCCCGGGTCGGGTGAGCAGTTCTTC. Its translation is CSVESRGPGSGEQFF.